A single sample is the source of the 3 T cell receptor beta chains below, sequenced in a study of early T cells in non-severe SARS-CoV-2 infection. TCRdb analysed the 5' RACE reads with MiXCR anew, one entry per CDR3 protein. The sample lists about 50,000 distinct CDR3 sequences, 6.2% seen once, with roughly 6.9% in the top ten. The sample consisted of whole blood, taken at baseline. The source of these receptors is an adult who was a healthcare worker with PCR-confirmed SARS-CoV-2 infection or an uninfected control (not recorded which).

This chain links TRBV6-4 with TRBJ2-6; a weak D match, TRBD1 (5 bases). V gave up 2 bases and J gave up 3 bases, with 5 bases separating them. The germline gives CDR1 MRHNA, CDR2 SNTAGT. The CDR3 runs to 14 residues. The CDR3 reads CASSDRGGANVLTF. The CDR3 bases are TGTGCCAGCAGTGACAGGGGTGGGGCCAACGTCCTGACTTTC.

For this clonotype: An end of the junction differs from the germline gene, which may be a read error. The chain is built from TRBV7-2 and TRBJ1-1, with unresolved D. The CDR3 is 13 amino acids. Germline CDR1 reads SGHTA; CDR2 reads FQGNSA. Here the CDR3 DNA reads TGTGCCAGCAGCTTCATTTGGAACACTGAAGTTTTCTTT. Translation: CASSFIWNTEVFF.

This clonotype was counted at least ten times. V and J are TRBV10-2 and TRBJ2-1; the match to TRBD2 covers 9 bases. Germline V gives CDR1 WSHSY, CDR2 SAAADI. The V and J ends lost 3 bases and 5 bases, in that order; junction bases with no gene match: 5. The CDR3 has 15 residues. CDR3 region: CASSDRASGNNEQFF. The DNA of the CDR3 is TGCGCCAGCAGTGATAGGGCTAGCGGGAACAATGAGCAGTTCTTC.